Below, 21 T cell receptor beta chains from the same sample are listed, as sequenced in a study of low-dose radiotherapy and immunotherapy resistance in tumors. Time point meaning: after trial treatment. Treatment denoted: LDRT plus nivolumab, ipilimumab, low-dose cyclophosphamide and aspirin (RACIN trial). TRAV- and TRBV-specific primers primed first-strand cDNA, covering alpha and beta chains. Over approximately 20 PCR cycles, TCRs were amplified from a constant-region primer and V-primer adapter. Using its own MiXCR run on the reads, TCRdb lists one record per CDR3 protein. The data hold approximately 100,000 distinct CDR3 sequences, with about 20% observed a single time. Material: PBMCs, obtained after low-dose radiotherapy plus immunotherapy. All receptors come from a male donor with prostate cancer.

The chain carries TRBV5-4 and TRBJ2-1; the D is unclear. Trimming removed 3 bases from V and 0 bases from J, with 13 bases in between. CDR1 is SGHNT and CDR2 is YYREEE in the germline V gene (reference sequence). The CDR3 has 16 amino acids. DNA of the CDR3: TGTGCCAGCAGCTCCTCTAGAGGTAGCTCCTACAATGAGCAGTTCTTC. This encodes CASSSSRGSSYNEQFF.

This clonotype has ten or more counts. V is TRBV27 and J is TRBJ2-7; D call uncertain. Germline V CDR1 and CDR2: MNHEY, SMNVEV (reference sequence). The CDR3 runs to 9 residues. V lost 11 bases, J lost 7 bases, and 9 bases lay in between. The CDR3 loop is CASPWEQYF. The DNA for the CDR3 is TGTGCCTCTCCTTGGGAGCAGTACTTC.

The sample holds many counts of this clonotype. The chain links TRBV20-1 to TRBJ2-2; 8 positions agree with TRBD2. With 0 bases clipped from V and 4 bases from J, the junction kept 10 bases outside the gene matches. CDR3 length: 17 amino acids. Germline values: CDR1 DFQATT, CDR2 SNEGSKA (reference sequence). The CDR3 bases are TGCAGTGCTAGAGATTTTACCAGCGGGGGAGTCACCGGGGAGCTGTTTTTT. Its protein product is CSARDFTSGGVTGELFF.

This clonotype was seen at least ten times. The chain uses TRBV29-1 and TRBJ2-2, with D tentatively TRBD2 (5 bases). The CDR3 runs to 12 residues. Per the germline V gene, CDR1 is SQVTM and CDR2 is ANQGSEA. The germline V and J ends were trimmed by 3 bases and 4 bases, with 6 bases remaining between them. The CDR3 here is CSVDSGTGELFF. CDR3 nucleotides: TGCAGCGTTGACAGCGGCACCGGGGAGCTGTTTTTT.

This clonotype was observed many times. The chain combines TRBV9 with TRBJ1-2; D perhaps matches TRBD1 (6 bases). Germline V lookup: CDR1 SGDLS, CDR2 YYNGEE. Trimming removed 4 bases from V and 7 bases from J, with 17 bases in between. CDR3 length: 14 amino acids. CDR3 sequence (DNA): TGTGCCAGCAGCTCGCATGGGGGGCAAGGTGGCTACACCTTC. Protein: CASSSHGGQGGYTF.

The chain links TRBV28 to TRBJ2-2; either TRBD1 or TRBD2 may supply D (5 bases each). Trimming removed 8 bases from V and 1 base from J, with 14 bases in between. Germline V gene data show CDR1 as MDHEN and CDR2 as SYDVKM. The CDR3 is 15 amino acids. CDR3 sequence: CASPGAPRNTGELFF. CDR3 in DNA: TGTGCCAGCCCCGGGGCCCCTCGGAACACCGGGGAGCTGTTTTTT.

This clonotype was observed at least ten times. This rearrangement joins TRBV7-9 to TRBJ2-5, with a weak D call TRBD1 (6 bases). Germline V gene lookup returns CDR1 SEHNR and CDR2 FQNEAQ (reference sequence). The CDR3 runs to 14 residues. V was clipped by 8 bases and J by 1 base, with 14 bases between them. CDR3 region: CASGLQGLQETQYF. The CDR3 bases are TGTGCCAGCGGCCTGCAGGGGCTCCAAGAGACCCAGTACTTC.

This clonotype was seen many times. The V gene is TRBV6-6, the J gene TRBJ2-3; D remains unclear. The CDR3 spans 14 residues. Germline V lookup: CDR1 MNHNY, CDR2 SVGAGI (reference sequence). V was clipped by 2 bases and J by 3 bases, with 9 bases between them. In DNA form, the CDR3 reads TGTGCCAGCAGTTACACAGCCACGACAGATACGCAGTATTTT. The encoded protein is CASSYTATTDTQYF.

The chain combines TRBV6-2 or TRBV6-3 with TRBJ2-3; 9 bases are a match to TRBD1. Germline CDR1 is MNHEY and CDR2 is SVGEGT. CDR3 length: 13 amino acids. Losses at the gene ends were 6 bases for V and 6 bases for J; bases not matched to a gene: 4. CDR3 DNA: TGTGCCAGCAGGGGACAGGGTTTGGATACGCAGTATTTT. Protein: CASRGQGLDTQYF.

This clonotype was seen at least ten times. The CDR3 loop is CSASLTGFRFGGYTF. The CDR3 DNA reads as TGCAGTGCTAGCCTGACAGGGTTTCGCTTCGGTGGCTACACCTTC. The chain couples TRBV20-1 to TRBJ1-2; 7 bases match TRBD1. The germline V gene has CDR1 DFQATT and CDR2 SNEGSKA (reference sequence). V lost 3 bases to trimming and J lost 7 bases; unmatched junction nucleotides: 14. CDR3 length equals 15 residues.

This clonotype was recorded many times. This chain uses TRBV3-1 with TRBJ1-1, with 7 nucleotides matching TRBD1. CDR3 size: 14 residues. The germline V gene encodes CDR1 LGHDT and CDR2 YNNKEL (reference sequence). The junction had 3 bases not matched to a gene; V was cut back by 4 bases and J by 1 base. CDR3 sequence (DNA): TGTGCCAGCAGCCTACAGGGGTCGAACACTGAAGCTTTCTTT. Translation: CASSLQGSNTEAFF.

This clonotype was observed at least ten times. The genes are TRBV7-6 and TRBJ1-2, with D maybe TRBD1 (5 bases). This CDR3 has 12 amino acids. Trimming stripped 1 base from V and 8 bases from J, with 8 bases between. Germline assignment: CDR1 SGHVS and CDR2 FNYEAQ. The CDR3 region has the DNA TGTGCCAGCAGCTTAGTAGGGGAAGGCTACACCTTC. Amino acids: CASSLVGEGYTF.

This clonotype was seen repeatedly, ten times or more. The V call is TRBV5-3, the J call TRBJ2-1; the match to TRBD2 covers 16 bases. TRBV5-3 is sorted into the ORF group, with uncertain function. Trimming removed 8 bases from V and 4 bases from J; junction bases left unmatched: 9. The CDR3 is 17 residues long. The CDR3 here is CASSLGTSGGAYNEQFF. As DNA, the CDR3 is TGTGCCAGCAGCCTCGGGACTAGCGGGGGGGCTTACAATGAGCAGTTCTTC.

This clonotype was counted at least ten times. The chain joins TRBV12-3 or TRBV12-4 to TRBJ1-5, with D uncertain. The CDR3 contains 13 residues. Trimming pared 2 bases from V and 4 bases from J, leaving 6 bases between. This chain's CDR3 is CASSLSRNQPQHF. The CDR3 DNA reads TGTGCCAGCAGTTTAAGTCGGAATCAGCCCCAGCATTTT.

Many counts were recorded for this clonotype. The CDR3 sequence: CASQTQGEAYEQYF. The DNA for the CDR3 is TGTGCCAGCCAAACCCAGGGGGAGGCCTACGAGCAGTACTTC. This chain joins TRBV6-5 and TRBJ2-7, with D possibly TRBD1 on 7 matching bases. The germline gives CDR1 MNHEY, CDR2 SVGAGI. The germline V and J ends were trimmed by 8 bases and 2 bases, with 16 bases remaining between them. The CDR3 is made up of 14 amino acids.

This clonotype has just a few counts. V is TRBV13 and J is TRBJ2-1; D gene ambiguous. This CDR3 comprises 10 residues. CDR1 is PRHDT, CDR2 FYEKMQ, per germline (reference sequence). V was cut by 6 bases and J by 6 bases, with 3 bases left in between. CDR3 bases: TGTGCCAGCAGTTCCAATGAGCAGTTCTTC. Its translation is CASSSNEQFF.

This clonotype came up many times. The chain links TRBV12-5 to TRBJ2-1, with 7 bases fitting TRBD2. This CDR3 comprises 13 residues. Germline values: CDR1 LGHNT, CDR2 FRNRAP. The ends lost 7 bases at V and 3 bases at J; junction bases unmatched: 3. CDR3 sequence (DNA): TGTGCTAGTGTGGGGGGGGGCTACAATGAGCAGTTCTTC. Amino acid sequence: CASVGGGYNEQFF. The whole variable domain, remainder taken from reference TRBV12-5 and TRBJ2-1, is DARVTQTPRHKVTEMGQEVTMRCQPILGHNTVFWYRQTMMQGLELLAYFRNRAPLDDSGMPKDRFSAEMPDATLATLKIQPSEPRDSAVYFCASVGGGYNEQFFGPGTRLTVL.

This clonotype was seen ten or more times. V usage is TRBV6-5 and J usage is TRBJ2-2; weak D call: TRBD2 (6 bases). This CDR3 is built from 15 residues. V lost 8 bases and J lost 1, with 14 bases in between. CDR1 MNHEY and CDR2 SVGAGI come from the germline V gene. Here the CDR3 DNA reads TGTGCCAGCCGGGGACTGGACGGGAACACCGGGGAGCTGTTTTTT. This gives the protein CASRGLDGNTGELFF.

This clonotype occurred many times. This sequence joins TRBV12-3 or TRBV12-4 and TRBJ2-6; D is unresolved. Deletions cut 3 bases from V and 4 bases from J, with 10 bases between. The length of the CDR3 is 15 residues. CDR3 protein: CASSFQTGGANVLTF. The CDR3 DNA sequence: TGTGCCAGCAGTTTCCAGACTGGGGGGGCCAACGTCCTGACTTTC.

The chain employs TRBV6-5 and TRBJ2-7; tentatively, D is TRBD1 (6 bases). V shed 6 bases and J shed 2 bases, with 20 bases lying between them. The CDR3 length is 16 residues. Germline V gene data show CDR1 as MNHEY and CDR2 as SVGAGI. CDR3 in DNA: TGTGCCAGCAGGACGGGCAGGGGTGTATCGGCCTACGAGCAGTACTTC. Encoded protein: CASRTGRGVSAYEQYF.

Regarding this clonotype: Given a far larger clone just one base away, this is likely a sequencing read error. The genes are TRBV9 and TRBJ2-7, with 10 bases identical to TRBD2. CDR1 SGDLS and CDR2 YYNGEE come from the germline V gene. The CDR3 has 17 residues. CDR3 nucleotides: TGTGCCAGCAGCCCGCGTAGCGGGGGGCCGCCACAAGAGACCCAGAACTTC. It specifies CASSPRSGGPPQETQNF.